This passage covers 8 T cell receptor beta chains from one sample sequenced in a study of PD-1 blockade in classical Hodgkin lymphoma. Described time point: cycle 4 day 1 (C4D1), after more than five weeks of nivolumab. In every patient, relapse followed autologous stem cell transplantation, while exposure to brentuximab vedotin differed. Using immunoSEQ multiplex PCR, the repertoire was profiled, and TCRdb retains in-frame clones only, with some absent. This table holds about 64,000 clones, about 89% found once. The sample consisted of peripheral blood mononuclear cells (PBMCs), taken before the fourth cycle of nivolumab. Receptors originate from a human donor with classical Hodgkin lymphoma.

The chain carries TRBV5-1 and TRBJ2-7; D could derive from TRBD1 or TRBD2 (5 bases each). There are 15 residues in the CDR3. Germline V gives CDR1 SGHRS, CDR2 YFSETQ. The germline V and J ends were trimmed by 2 bases and 1 base, with 13 bases remaining between them. CDR3 residues: CASSLSLGPSYEQYF. The CDR3 coding sequence is TGCGCCAGCAGCTTAAGTCTGGGACCGTCCTACGAGCAGTACTTC.

A single count supports this clone. This rearrangement joins TRBV29-1 to TRBJ1-5, with no clear D. CDR1 SQVTM and CDR2 ANQGSEA come from the germline V gene. Deletions cut 4 bases from V and 4 bases from J, with 11 bases between. This CDR3 has 13 residues. The CDR3 DNA follows: TGCAGCGTTGTTGAGCGAGGAAATCAGCCCCAGCATTTT. Its protein product is CSVVERGNQPQHF.

This chain links TRBV6-5 with TRBJ2-3; TRBD1 matches at 8 bases. Germline loops: CDR1 MNHEY, CDR2 SVGAGI. The CDR3 covers 14 residues. V lost 6 bases, J lost 3 bases, and 5 bases stayed unmatched. The CDR3 DNA follows: TGTGCCAGCAGGCCGGGACAGGCAACAGATACGCAGTATTTT. Its translation is CASRPGQATDTQYF.

The chain combines TRBV4-2 with TRBJ1-2, with 9 bases lining up with TRBD1. Germline assignment: CDR1 LGHNA and CDR2 YNFKEQ. The CDR3 sequence is 16 residues long. Losses at the gene ends were 4 bases for V and 3 bases for J; bases not matched to a gene: 9. For the CDR3, the DNA is TGTGCCAGCAGCCCCCTGGGGGACAGGGCGGACTATGGCTACACCTTC. This encodes CASSPLGDRADYGYTF.

The chain has TRBV7-2 and TRBJ1-1; D unresolved. This CDR3 contains 16 residues. Trimming removed 4 bases at V and 0 bases at J, with 15 bases between. Germline lookup yields CDR1 SGHTA and CDR2 FQGNSA. In nucleotides, the CDR3 is TGTGCCAGCAGCTCTACCGGGTCGGGTTTGAACACTGAAGCTTTCTTT. Amino acids: CASSSTGSGLNTEAFF.

The chain links TRBV2 to TRBJ1-1, with D uncertain. The germline CDR1 and CDR2 sequences are SNHLY and FYNNEI. V lost 6 bases and J lost 2, with 7 bases in between. This CDR3 comprises 12 residues. The DNA for the CDR3 is TGTGCCAGCAGGGCGGGAAACACTGAAGCTTTCTTT. Translated: CASRAGNTEAFF.

V and J are TRBV7-3 and TRBJ1-5, with D perhaps TRBD1 (5 bases). The CDR3 is made up of 13 amino acids. Germline CDR1 and CDR2: SGHTA and FQGTGA. V lost 3 bases to trimming and J lost 9 bases, with 12 bases between them. This CDR3 is CASSLVPGWPQHF. The CDR3 DNA follows: TGTGCCAGCAGCTTGGTCCCAGGGTGGCCCCAGCATTTT.

The V call is TRBV15, the J call TRBJ1-6; D uncertain. This CDR3 contains 15 residues. Trimming pared 6 bases from V and 0 bases from J, leaving 9 bases between. Germline assignment: CDR1 LNHNV and CDR2 YYDKDF (reference sequence). The CDR3 DNA reads as TGTGCCACCAGTAATCCGAGCTCCTATAATTCACCCCTCCACTTT. Translation gives CATSNPSSYNSPLHF.